In its sample, the clone carrying this T cell receptor (beta chain) was seen many times. This CDR3 contains 15 residues. The germline CDR1 and CDR2 sequences are MNHEY and SVGEGT. V gave up 5 bases and J gave up 3 bases, with 14 bases separating them. This specimen comes from a study of neurological immune-mediated disorders. The unsorted libraries originated from 2 million PBMCs kept at -80 C. The cDNA came from 5'RACE with 10-nucleotide random UMIs. Over 200 million TCR-beta sequences, together covering 15-18 subjects, were produced by every individual sequencing run that was carried out. TCRdb recomputed calls from the 5' RACE reads with MiXCR, one row per CDR3 protein. Of tens of thousands of distinct CDR3 sequences in the sample, 2.6% were seen once.

The clonotype was recovered from a woman in her 30s with multiple sclerosis. The V call is TRBV6-2 or TRBV6-3, the J call TRBJ2-1, with TRBD2 as a possible D gene (5 bases). The sample was PBMCs. CDR3 region: CASSERSSRYNEQFF. CDR3 in DNA: TGTGCCAGCAGTGAGCGGAGCTCCCGCTACAATGAGCAGTTCTTC.